This T cell receptor beta chain was retrieved from a study of blood T cells in healthy people across ages. Findings of the study overall: Diversity was higher, and naive CD4+ cells more numerous, in long-lived donors than in aged donors. Unknown donor CMV status possibly confounded expanded clonotype changes. Since the PBMCs were unsorted, naive and antigen-experienced cells could not be conclusively compared.

CDR1 is SGHTA and CDR2 is FQGNSA in the germline V gene. Trimming removed 5 bases at V and 4 bases at J, with 8 bases between. The CDR3 has 12 amino acids. Healthy Russian Caucasian donors spanned ages roughly 6 to 90 years. This clonotype was picked up a small number of times. Antigen specificity is unknown. Sample-barcoded 5' priming and a J-beta primer mix drove a second PCR of roughly 6 to 12 cycles. TCRdb itself ran the 5' RACE reads through MiXCR, one entry per CDR3 protein. Here the sample spans about 720,000 distinct CDR3 sequences, 22% being singletons. The chain joins TRBV7-2 to TRBJ1-2; D is ambiguous. Material: blood. The TCR was taken from a man aged 65 to 79 in good health. CDR3 sequence: CASSRAGYGYTF. CDR3 nucleotides: TGTGCCAGCAGCCGGGCCGGCTATGGCTACACCTTC.